This T cell receptor (beta chain) was observed in a study of blood T cell repertoires in COVID-19. Data came from immunoSEQ multiplex PCR; TCRdb stores just in-frame clones and leaves some out. The sample has 150,000 or so clones, less than 90% seen once. V lost 5 bases, J lost 5 bases, and 28 bases lay in between. The CDR3 loop spans 19 amino acids. Germline-derived CDR1 and CDR2 are MDHEN and SYDVKM. This clone was recorded only once. J is TRBJ2-1 and V is TRBV28; weak D call: TRBD2 (5 bases). Sequencing was performed on peripheral blood. The sequence was obtained from a woman in her 70s with acute or convalescent COVID-19. The CDR3 DNA sequence: TGTGCCAGCAGTCAAAGGCGGGTGGTAAGGGAAGCGTTTCACAATGAGCAGTTCTTC. As protein: CASSQRRVVREAFHNEQFF. The full variable domain, rest sourced from reference TRBV28 and TRBJ2-1, is DVKVTQSSRYLVKRTGEKVFLECVQDMDHENMFWYRQDPGLGLRLIYFSYDVKMKEKGDIPEGYSVSREKKERFSLILESASTNQTSMYLCASSQRRVVREAFHNEQFFGPGTRLTVL.